This entry lists 25 T cell receptor beta chains sequenced from one sample in a study of blood T cell repertoires in COVID-19. TCRdb's table, derived via immunoSEQ multiplex PCR, lists solely in-frame clones and lacks some. Of 200,000 to 300,000 clones listed, about 87% are singletons. Sequencing was done on a sample of peripheral blood. The receptors come from a woman in her thirties or forties with acute or convalescent COVID-19.

The chain employs TRBV6-4 and TRBJ1-1; 9 nucleotides agree with TRBD1. CDR1 and CDR2 from the germline V gene are MRHNA and SNTAGT. Germline trimming cut 5 bases from V and 3 bases from J; bases unmatched to any gene: 4. This CDR3 region has 14 residues. CDR3 nucleotide sequence: TGTGCCAGCAGTAGGACAGGGGCGGACACTGAAGCTTTCTTT. It yields the protein CASSRTGADTEAFF.

The chain couples TRBV27 to TRBJ2-3; a weak D match, TRBD2 (6 bases). The germline V gene encodes CDR1 MNHEY and CDR2 SMNVEV (reference sequence). Trimming removed 8 bases at V and 4 bases at J, with 10 bases between. This CDR3 comprises 12 residues. CDR3 residues: CASGGSPDTQYF. As DNA, the CDR3 is TGTGCCAGCGGGGGGAGCCCAGATACGCAGTATTTT.

The V call is TRBV7-8, the J call TRBJ1-1; weak D call: TRBD1 (5 bases). Looked up from germline, CDR1 is SGHVS and CDR2 is FQNEAQ. Trimming took 4 bases from V and 0 from J, leaving 12 bases between them. The CDR3 loop spans 15 amino acids. The CDR3 nucleotides are TGTGCCAGCAGCTCAGCGCCAGGGCTGAACACTGAAGCTTTCTTT. This encodes CASSSAPGLNTEAFF.

The chain recombines TRBV6-5 with TRBJ1-1; D ambiguous. The CDR3 is 15 residues long. The V and J ends lost 2 bases and 1 base respectively, with 11 bases between them. The germline gives CDR1 MNHEY, CDR2 SVGAGI. CDR3 amino acids: CASSYATRGNTEAFF. CDR3 bases: TGTGCCAGCAGTTACGCCACGCGGGGGAACACTGAAGCTTTCTTT.

The chain combines TRBV6-5 with TRBJ2-7, with D possibly matching TRBD2 (6 bases). The V gene's germline CDR1 is MNHEY and CDR2 SVGAGI. V lost 0 bases, J lost 1 base, and 10 bases lay in between. The CDR3 length is 15 residues. Here the CDR3 reads CASSYSAGLSYEQYV. CDR3 nucleotides: TGTGCCAGCAGTTACTCCGCGGGACTTTCCTACGAGCAGTACGTC.

This rearrangement joins TRBV11-2 to TRBJ2-4, with 12 bases identical to TRBD2. The CDR3 runs 19 residues. Trimming took 1 base from V and 0 from J; bases not matched to a gene: 7. Germline V gene sequence: CDR1 SGHAT, CDR2 FQNNGV. In nucleotides, the CDR3 is TGTGCCAGCAGCTTAGGGGCTAGCGGGGGGGTACTAGCCAAAAACATTCAGTACTTC. Its translation: CASSLGASGGVLAKNIQYF. The whole variable domain, remainder taken from reference TRBV11-2 and TRBJ2-4, is EAGVAQSPRYKIIEKRQSVAFWCNPISGHATLYWYQQILGQGPKLLIQFQNNGVVDDSQLPKDRFSAERLKGVDSTLKIQPAKLEDSAVYLCASSLGASGGVLAKNIQYFGAGTRLSVL.

The V and J genes are TRBV24-1 and TRBJ1-2; TRBD1 aligns across 7 bases. Germline loops: CDR1 KGHDR, CDR2 SFDVKD. CDR3 length: 14 residues. With V trimmed by 7 bases and J by 2 bases, 6 bases remained unmatched. CDR3 residues: CATSPGQRNYGYTF. In nucleotides, the CDR3 is TGTGCCACCAGCCCGGGACAGAGAAACTATGGCTACACCTTC.

V and J are TRBV19 and TRBJ1-1, with D perhaps TRBD1 (5 bases). The germline V and J ends were trimmed by 3 bases and 1 base, with 9 bases remaining between them. The CDR3 has 14 residues. Germline V lookup: CDR1 LNHDA, CDR2 SQIVND (reference sequence). For the CDR3, the DNA is TGTGCCAGTAGTATCAGGGATGGGAACACTGAAGCTTTCTTT. It yields the protein CASSIRDGNTEAFF.

V and J are TRBV10-3 and TRBJ2-7; D is ambiguous. Germline values: CDR1 ENHRY, CDR2 SYGVKD. V gave up 3 bases and J gave up 2 bases, with 11 bases separating them. This CDR3 has 14 residues. Here the CDR3 DNA reads TGTGCCATCAGTGATAGTGGCGGCCCCTACGAGCAGTACGTC. Translation: CAISDSGGPYEQYV.

This sequence joins TRBV12-3 or TRBV12-4 and TRBJ1-2; no definite D call. CDR3 length equals 13 residues. V was clipped by 5 bases and J by 0 bases, with 7 bases between them. The CDR3 loop is CASSETANYGYTF. The CDR3 DNA reads as TGTGCCAGCAGTGAAACAGCTAACTATGGCTACACCTTC.

The V call is TRBV5-8, the J call TRBJ1-5, with D uncertain. Germline lookup yields CDR1 SGHTS and CDR2 YDEGEE. CDR3 size: 15 residues. With 1 base removed from V and 3 bases from J, the gap between germline ends came to 11 bases. The chain's CDR3 is CASSLNGIINQPQHF. The CDR3 DNA follows: TGTGCCAGCAGCTTGAATGGCATTATCAATCAGCCCCAGCATTTT.

V usage is TRBV27 and J usage is TRBJ1-1; maybe TRBD1 (6 bases). V lost 10 bases, J lost 1 base, and 13 bases lay in between. The V gene's germline CDR1 is MNHEY and CDR2 SMNVEV (reference sequence). The CDR3 covers 13 residues. For the CDR3, the DNA is TGTGCCACAATGGGACAACCGAACACTGAAGCTTTCTTT. It specifies CATMGQPNTEAFF.

The chain uses TRBV19 and TRBJ2-2; tentatively, D is TRBD2 (7 bases). V was cut by 4 bases and J by 6 bases, with 18 bases left in between. In germline, CDR1 is LNHDA, CDR2 SQIVND (reference sequence). This CDR3 spans 16 amino acids. The CDR3 region has the DNA TGTGCCAGTAGTACCCCCCGCGGGGGCTATGCCGGGGAGCTGTTTTTT. Amino acid sequence: CASSTPRGGYAGELFF.

The V and J genes are TRBV12-5 and TRBJ2-2; tentatively, D is TRBD1 (6 bases). This CDR3 comprises 15 residues. CDR1 and CDR2 (germline): LGHNT, FRNRAP. Deletions cut 2 bases from V and 5 bases from J, with 12 bases between. The CDR3 region has the DNA TGTGCTAGTGGTTTGCAGGGGCCTGGGACCGGGGAGCTGTTTTTT. It is translated as CASGLQGPGTGELFF.

The chain carries TRBV7-9 and TRBJ2-5; 8 bases align to TRBD2. Germline values: CDR1 SEHNR, CDR2 FQNEAQ (reference sequence). This CDR3 spans 16 amino acids. Unmatched junction bases numbered 8, after V lost 2 bases and J lost 3 bases. CDR3 DNA sequence: TGTGCCAGCAGCTTAACAGCGGGGGCAGCGGAAGAGACCCAGTACTTC. It translates to CASSLTAGAAEETQYF.

This chain links TRBV4-1 with TRBJ2-3, with TRBD2 as a possible D gene (5 bases). The CDR3 consists of 17 residues. Per the germline V gene, CDR1 is MGHRA and CDR2 is YSYEKL. V gave up 1 base and J gave up 3 bases, with 17 bases separating them. DNA for the CDR3: TGCGCCAGCAGCCAAGCTGGCGGGCTAATCATTACAGATACGCAGTATTTT. Translation: CASSQAGGLIITDTQYF.

This clone was observed a handful of times. The chain has TRBV6-4 and TRBJ1-2; TRBD1 matches at 9 bases. Losses at the gene ends were 0 bases for V and 6 bases for J; bases not matched to a gene: 5. Germline values: CDR1 MRHNA, CDR2 SNTAGT. The CDR3 covers 15 residues. CDR3 DNA: TGTGCCAGCAGTGACTCTGGGACAGGGAGGGATGGCTACACCTTC. Amino acids: CASSDSGTGRDGYTF.

The chain joins TRBV6-4 to TRBJ2-2; D perhaps matches TRBD2 (5 bases). The CDR3 length is 15 residues. The V end was cut by 2 bases, the J end by 6 bases, with 13 bases between. Per germline, CDR1 MRHNA and CDR2 SNTAGT. CDR3 amino acids: CASSDPLRGPGELFF. The CDR3, as DNA: TGTGCCAGCAGTGACCCCCTCCGAGGGCCCGGGGAGCTGTTTTTT.

This chain connects TRBV5-4 to TRBJ2-1; 8 bases are shared with TRBD2. J gave up 8 bases and V 1 base, and 11 bases lay outside the gene matches. Germline assignment: CDR1 SGHNT and CDR2 YYREEE (reference sequence). There are 16 residues in the CDR3. The CDR3 bases are TGTGCCAGCAGCTTGCCTCTAGCGGGCGGCGGGGATGAGCAGTTCTTC. Protein product: CASSLPLAGGGDEQFF.

The chain links TRBV7-9 to TRBJ2-5, with 7 bases aligning to TRBD2. Germline trimming cut 8 bases from V and 5 bases from J; bases unmatched to any gene: 11. Germline V CDR1 and CDR2: SEHNR, FQNEAQ (reference sequence). This CDR3 is built from 14 residues. DNA for the CDR3: TGTGCCAGCTCTTCGCCGGGGGGTACCGAGACCCAGTACTTC. The encoded protein is CASSSPGGTETQYF.

The gene calls are TRBV25-1 and TRBJ2-3; TRBD2 agrees at 12 bases. The germline V gene has CDR1 MGHDK and CDR2 SYGVNS. V lost 0 bases and J lost 5; bases outside the gene matches: 6. This CDR3 has 17 amino acids. CDR3 DNA sequence: TGTGCCAGCAGTGAATATTTCCCTAGCGGGGGGGTAGATACGCAGTATTTT. Translating it yields CASSEYFPSGGVDTQYF.

V and J are TRBV19 and TRBJ1-1, with a possible D match to TRBD1 (6 bases). The V end lost 8 bases, the J end lost 4 bases, and 11 bases lay between the germline ends. The CDR3 length is 12 residues. Germline CDR1 and CDR2: LNHDA and SQIVND (reference sequence). The CDR3: CASQTGITEAFF. CDR3 DNA: TGTGCCAGTCAAACAGGGATCACTGAAGCTTTCTTT.

The V and J genes are TRBV5-1 and TRBJ1-6; TRBD1 aligns across 8 bases. CDR1 is SGHRS, CDR2 YFSETQ, per germline. This CDR3 comprises 15 residues. V was clipped by 4 bases and J by 9 bases; unmatched bases: 9. CDR3 in amino acids: CASSPTGEGISPLHF. As DNA, the CDR3 is TGCGCCAGCAGCCCGACAGGGGAAGGGATTTCACCCCTCCACTTT.

This chain links TRBV7-8 with TRBJ1-6, with unresolved D. The CDR3 loop spans 15 amino acids. The germline V and J ends were trimmed by 7 bases and 0 bases, with 10 bases remaining between them. Germline V gene lookup returns CDR1 SGHVS and CDR2 FQNEAQ. The CDR3 loop reads CASTLRSSYNSPLHF. For the CDR3, the DNA is TGTGCCAGCACCCTCCGGAGCTCCTATAATTCACCCCTCCACTTT.

J is TRBJ2-3 and V is TRBV24-1, with 7 bases aligning to TRBD2. V was clipped by 5 bases and J by 4 bases; unmatched bases: 5. Looked up from germline, CDR1 is KGHDR and CDR2 is SFDVKD. The CDR3 loop spans 14 amino acids. The CDR3 DNA reads TGTGCCACCAGTGTTGAGGGAGGGTCAGATACGCAGTATTTT. Translating gives CATSVEGGSDTQYF.